This T cell receptor (beta chain) comes out of a study of blood T cell repertoires in COVID-19. For the study at large: From the United States, Italy and Spain came samples of acute and convalescent COVID-19.

Per the original methods: Counts of nucleated cells, estimated from reference gene primer amplification, were obtained. The repertoire was sequenced with immunoSEQ multiplex PCR; TCRdb's copy has only in-frame clones and lacks some. That table furnishes V, J and clone size, whereas the DNA furnished D and trimming. Of fewer than 650,000 clones in the sample, roughly nine tenths were seen once. Germline assignment: CDR1 SGHDT and CDR2 YYEEEE. Trimming removed 3 bases from V and 5 bases from J; junction bases left unmatched: 11. The CDR3 sequence is 16 residues long. The sample taken for sequencing was peripheral blood. The chain is built from TRBV5-6 and TRBJ1-5; TRBD1 matches at 7 bases. This TCR was sampled from a woman aged 45 to 65 with COVID-19, enrolled during active disease. CDR3 in amino acids: CASSSYAGTDYQPQHF. The CDR3 DNA reads TGTGCCAGCAGCTCGTACGCCGGGACAGACTATCAGCCCCAGCATTTT. Full variable domain (missing parts from reference TRBV5-6 and TRBJ1-5): DAGVTQSPTHLIKTRGQQVTLRCSPKSGHDTVSWYQQALGQGPQFIFQYYEEEERQRGNFPDRFSGHQFPNYSSELNVNALLLGDSALYLCASSSYAGTDYQPQHFGDGTRLSIL.